A single sample gave rise to the 20 T cell receptor beta chains below, sequenced in a study of shared clonotypes between healthy human individuals. Data came from immunoSEQ multiplex PCR; TCRdb stores just in-frame clones and leaves some out. The repertoire has millions of clones, approximately 95% of them found once; the top ten carry 0.13%. Material for sequencing was naive CD4+ T cells sorted from blood. Subset defined: CD45RA+ positively selected. These receptors were obtained from a man between 18 and 35 years old in good health.

This rearrangement joins TRBV19 to TRBJ2-3, with TRBD1 matching 7 bases. The CDR3 length is 13 residues. Germline V gene sequence: CDR1 LNHDA, CDR2 SQIVND (reference sequence). V trimming: 8 bases; J trimming: 6 bases; junction bases outside the gene matches: 8. CDR3 DNA sequence: TGTGCCAGTCGGGACAGCCTCATGGATACGCAGTATTTT. Encoded protein: CASRDSLMDTQYF.

V usage is TRBV9 and J usage is TRBJ2-2; 10 positions agree with TRBD2. The trim removed 3 bases at V and 2 bases at J, leaving 7 bases unmatched. This CDR3 has 17 residues. The germline V gene has CDR1 SGDLS and CDR2 YYNGEE. CDR3 coding DNA: TGTGCCAGCAGCGCCCTAGCGGGAGTCCCCAACACCGGGGAGCTGTTTTTT. Translated: CASSALAGVPNTGELFF.

The rearrangement links TRBV15 to TRBJ2-1; maybe TRBD2 (6 bases). CDR1 LNHNV and CDR2 YYDKDF come from the germline V gene (reference sequence). The CDR3 sequence is 15 residues long. Trimming took 0 bases from V and 8 from J, leaving 14 bases between them. CDR3 in DNA: TGTGCCACCAGCAGAGATCCCCTGGGGGGAGATGAGCAGTTCTTC. This gives the protein CATSRDPLGGDEQFF.

This chain joins TRBV19 and TRBJ2-7, with D uncertain. CDR3 length equals 14 residues. Trimming stripped 5 bases from V and 2 bases from J, with 13 bases between. The germline gives CDR1 LNHDA, CDR2 SQIVND (reference sequence). The CDR3 sequence is CASSPRTAPYEQYF. DNA of the CDR3: TGTGCCAGTAGTCCCAGGACGGCCCCCTACGAGCAGTACTTC. The entire variable domain, with the rest obtained from reference TRBV19 and TRBJ2-7, is as follows: DGGITQSPKYLFRKEGQNVTLSCEQNLNHDAMYWYRQDPGQGLRLIYYSQIVNDFQKGDIAEGYSVSREKKESFPLTVTSAQKNPTAFYLCASSPRTAPYEQYFGPGTRLTVT.

The count of this clone is one. This chain uses TRBV5-1 with TRBJ2-7; D gene ambiguous. This CDR3 has 14 amino acids. Trimming removed 4 bases at V and 5 bases at J, with 16 bases between. CDR1 and CDR2 (germline): SGHRS, YFSETQ. The CDR3 nucleotides read TGCGCCAGCAGCCCGACAACGACCGACAACGAGCAGTACTTC. It specifies CASSPTTTDNEQYF.

Turning to this clone: The sample has other DNA sequences that encode this CDR3 too. This chain connects TRBV18 to TRBJ2-7, with D unresolved. Looked up from germline, CDR1 is KGHSH and CDR2 is LQKENI. V dropped 3 bases and J dropped 3 bases, with 9 bases sitting between them. This CDR3 is built from 13 residues. The CDR3 DNA follows: TGTGCCAGCTCACCTCCTGTGGGCTACGAGCAGTACTTC. It specifies CASSPPVGYEQYF.

V gene TRBV11-3 combines with J gene TRBJ2-7; TRBD2 is a possible D gene (6 bases). Deletions cut 1 base from V and 6 bases from J, with 7 bases between. This CDR3 has 12 residues. CDR1 and CDR2 (germline): SGHNT, YENEEA. CDR3 loop: CASSLGTIEQYF. CDR3 nucleotides: TGTGCCAGCAGCTTAGGGACTATCGAGCAGTACTTC.

The chain couples TRBV14 to TRBJ1-3, with 9 bases matching TRBD1. Trimming cost V 0 bases and J 0 bases; bases outside gene matches: 9. Germline assignment: CDR1 SGHDN and CDR2 FVKESK. The CDR3 consists of 19 residues. The CDR3 DNA is TGTGCCAGCAGCCAAGAAATTATCGGGACAGGGATCTCTGGAAACACCATATATTTT. Its protein is CASSQEIIGTGISGNTIYF.

This clone was observed once. The same CDR3 arises from other DNA sequences in this sample as well. The chain is built from TRBV2 and TRBJ1-1; tentative D call: TRBD1 (5 bases). This CDR3 is built from 12 residues. Germline V gene sequence: CDR1 SNHLY, CDR2 FYNNEI. V lost 1 base, J lost 8 bases, and 8 bases lay in between. DNA of the CDR3: TGTGCCAGCAGTGAAGGGGGCTACGAAGCTTTCTTT. It is translated as CASSEGGYEAFF.

CDR3 amino acids: CAISDGASGNTIYF. The DNA for the CDR3 is TGTGCCATCAGTGACGGGGCCTCTGGAAACACCATATATTTT. The rearrangement links TRBV10-3 to TRBJ1-3, with D perhaps matching TRBD1 (5 bases). Trimming removed 3 bases at V and 0 bases at J, with 6 bases between. Germline CDR1 ENHRY, CDR2 SYGVKD. The CDR3 contains 14 residues.

This chain joins TRBV5-1 and TRBJ1-4, with D tentatively TRBD1 (5 bases). CDR3 size: 17 residues. Per germline, CDR1 SGHRS and CDR2 YFSETQ. The V end was cut by 1 base, the J end by 0 bases, with 13 bases between. CDR3 amino acids: CASSLSTGLATNEKLFF. CDR3 coding DNA: TGCGCCAGCAGCTTGTCGACGGGGCTTGCAACTAATGAAAAACTGTTTTTT.

CDR3 DNA sequence: TGTGCCTGGAACCGGGAGCAGAATGAGCAGTTCTTC. It specifies CAWNREQNEQFF. The chain recombines TRBV30 with TRBJ2-1, with D possibly TRBD2 on 6 matching bases. The CDR3 consists of 12 residues. Trimming took off 4 bases at V and 7 bases at J, with 11 bases between the two ends. Germline CDR1 and CDR2: GTSNPN and SVGIG (reference sequence).

The rearrangement uses TRBV7-2 and TRBJ2-7; 10 bases match TRBD1. The CDR3 runs to 15 residues. With V trimmed by 6 bases and J by 4 bases, 9 bases remained unmatched. Germline CDR1 reads SGHTA; CDR2 reads FQGNSA. The CDR3 loop reads CASRRWGTGEYEQYF. The DNA for the CDR3 is TGTGCCAGCAGGAGGTGGGGGACAGGGGAGTACGAGCAGTACTTC.

This chain connects TRBV4-1 to TRBJ2-5, with D tentatively TRBD1 (6 bases). V lost 5 bases to trimming and J lost 0 bases, with 13 bases between them. Germline assignment: CDR1 MGHRA and CDR2 YSYEKL. This CDR3 spans 15 amino acids. The CDR3 nucleotides are TGCGCCAGCAGCGCCCAGGGGACGTACCAAGAGACCCAGTACTTC. Protein product: CASSAQGTYQETQYF.

This clone showed up just once. This rearrangement joins TRBV6-1 to TRBJ2-7, with D uncertain. Trimming left V 3 bases short and J 2 bases short, with 5 bases between. The CDR3 sequence is 12 residues long. Germline V CDR1 and CDR2: MNHNS, SASEGT. The CDR3 region has the DNA TGTGCCAGCAGTGATGGAGCCTACGAGCAGTACTTC. Residues: CASSDGAYEQYF.

The CDR3 DNA sequence: TGTGCCAGCAGTGAGGTGCGGGGGGAACTAGCCTTGGACGAGCAGTACTTC. Translation: CASSEVRGELALDEQYF. The V and J genes are TRBV25-1 and TRBJ2-7; 8 bases map to TRBD2. The CDR3 spans 17 residues. V dropped 3 bases and J dropped 5; count of bases not matched to a gene: 15. Germline CDR1 and CDR2: MGHDK and SYGVNS.

The V gene is TRBV2, the J gene TRBJ2-5; D not resolved. The CDR3 runs 14 residues. The V gene's germline CDR1 is SNHLY and CDR2 FYNNEI. Trimming took 5 bases from V and 3 from J, leaving 13 bases between them. The CDR3 DNA is TGTGCCAGCAGTACGACTTTGGGGAAAGAGACCCAGTACTTC. Translating it yields CASSTTLGKETQYF.

This clone was observed a few times. Other DNA sequences in the same sample also yield this CDR3. V is TRBV7-9 and J is TRBJ1-2, with D perhaps TRBD1 (5 bases). Trimming left V 3 bases short and J 4 bases short, with 6 bases between. Germline V gene sequence: CDR1 SEHNR, CDR2 FQNEAQ (reference sequence). This CDR3 comprises 12 residues. CDR3 in amino acids: CASSLDTYGYTF. The DNA for the CDR3 is TGTGCCAGCAGCTTGGACACCTATGGCTACACCTTC.

The V and J genes are TRBV7-9 and TRBJ2-1, with unresolved D. The CDR3 is made up of 12 amino acids. Per germline, CDR1 SEHNR and CDR2 FQNEAQ (reference sequence). V was cut by 6 bases and J by 6 bases, with 9 bases left in between. This CDR3 is CASRPIGNEQFF. For the CDR3, the DNA is TGTGCCAGCAGGCCTATAGGCAATGAGCAGTTCTTC. The full variable domain, its missing parts supplied by reference TRBV7-9 and TRBJ2-1, is DTGVSQNPRHKITKRGQNVTFRCDPISEHNRLYWYRQTLGQGPEFLTYFQNEAQLEKSRLLSDRFSAERPKGSFSTLEIQRTEQGDSAMYLCASRPIGNEQFFGPGTRLTVL.

To note about this clone: Sequence at one end of the junction differs from germline and may be a read error. J is TRBJ1-6 and V is TRBV5-1; D uncertain. This CDR3 comprises 15 residues. Germline CDR1 reads SGHRS; CDR2 reads YFSETQ. The CDR3, as DNA: TGCACCAGCAGCTTGGAAGTGGGCGCGGGGTCACCCCTCCACTTT. This translates into CTSSLEVGAGSPLHF.